This TCR beta chain was captured in a study of blood T cell repertoires in COVID-19. V was pared by 7 bases and J by 0 bases, with 3 bases of the junction left unmatched. Per germline, CDR1 MNHEY and CDR2 SVGAGI. This CDR3 is built from 15 residues. The method was immunoSEQ multiplex PCR; TCRdb's version includes in-frame clones alone and lacks a portion of them. The table records about 420,000 clones, approximately 90% of them present only once. The chain has TRBV6-5 and TRBJ2-2, with TRBD1 matching 9 bases. The sequencing sample was made of peripheral blood. This sequence originates from a young man with COVID-19, enrolled during active disease. CDR3 residues: CASNTGGANTGELFF. CDR3 DNA: TGTGCCAGCAATACAGGGGGCGCGAACACCGGGGAGCTGTTTTTT.